The clone carrying this T cell receptor beta chain showed up just a few times. Its antigen is unidentified. The data belong to a study of CD8 T cells in ankylosing spondylitis. Points from the study as a whole: Disease-linked clones bore a CD8+ phenotype, appearing relatively rarely in peripheral blood. What appeared characteristic of ankylosing spondylitis blood was a TCR beta motif of 7 or 8 highly homologous variants. Within matched ankylosing spondylitis synovial fluid, disease-linked clones were reportedly significantly enriched.

The TCR beta libraries were generated through quantitative 5'-RACE incorporating molecular barcodes. TCRdb ran MiXCR on the 5' RACE reads and lists one entry per CDR3 protein. The sample lists 150,000 to 250,000 distinct CDR3 sequences, roughly 12% occurring once. The sample comprised blood, either unsorted or a sorted T cell fraction (not recorded which). The sequence came from a male donor with ankylosing spondylitis or in good health (not recorded which).

The CDR3, as DNA: TGTGCCAGCAGCCACAACCGGGACAGGGGAATGAACACTGAAGCTTTCTTT. Amino acid sequence: CASSHNRDRGMNTEAFF. The chain employs TRBV14 and TRBJ1-1; 10 nucleotides agree with TRBD1. The CDR3 has 17 residues. With 3 bases clipped from V and 0 bases from J, the junction kept 7 bases outside the gene matches. CDR1 and CDR2 (germline): SGHDN, FVKESK.